The clone carrying this TCR beta chain occurred a few times. Its antigen is currently unknown. MiXCR, applied by TCRdb to the 5' RACE reads, yields one record per CDR3 protein. The sample comprises under 30,000 distinct CDR3 sequences, about 4.7% of which are singletons, and just over 40% rests with the top ten. The record originates from a study of T cells after yellow fever vaccination. V was trimmed by 7 bases and J by 0 bases, leaving 19 bases between them. This CDR3 contains 16 residues. Germline V lookup: CDR1 MNHNS, CDR2 SASEGT. The study's findings and limits: Reappearance after the booster was seen for most primary-vaccination clones, at more than 95% CD4 and 80% to 90% CD8.

This specimen consisted of CD8+ T cells sorted from PBMCs, obtained 10 days after the yellow fever booster vaccination. This chain links TRBV6-1 with TRBJ2-7, with D possibly being TRBD2 (6 bases). This receptor was obtained from a man aged 30-40 years who received the YFV17D yellow fever vaccine. The CDR3 DNA is TGTGCCAGCACCGGGGTTGGGAGGTTTAGCTCCTACGAGCAGTACTTC. Its protein product is CASTGVGRFSSYEQYF.